This paragraph reports one TCR beta chain. Its antigen is unidentified. Viral peptide pool expansion of antigen-specific CD4+ T cells preceded sequencing in the ViraFEST assay. Upon completion of more than 9 days in culture, CD4+ T cells were isolated. This person caught SARS-CoV-2 sometime from March to December 2020, and PCR testing confirmed the infection. Each well held some 2 million PBMC cultured with about 9.9 ug/ml peptides and approximately 11 IU/ml IL-2. This CDR3 contains 14 residues. Germline assignment: CDR1 DFQATT and CDR2 SNEGSKA (reference sequence). Trimming took 3 bases from V and 5 from J; bases not matched to a gene: 6. The entry originates in a study of vaccination effects on CD4 cells after COVID-19. Overall study context: Two recovered convalescent patients were sampled 16 days and one week pre-vaccination.

Study findings and constraints: Late post-vaccination, clones induced by infection and those induced by vaccine underwent marked clonal contraction.

Sequencing was performed with immunoSEQ multiplex PCR; in TCRdb, only in-frame clones are kept and a portion is missing. In the table there are 20,000 to 25,000 clones, 70% to 85% of which are singletons. The chain uses TRBV20-1 and TRBJ2-3; 9 bases align to TRBD2. Here the sequenced sample was CD4+ T cells from PBMCs cultured with a peptide pool, taken before COVID-19 vaccination. The clonotype was recovered from a human donor who had a prior SARS-CoV-2 infection. CDR3 loop: CSASAPAGGDTQYF. In nucleotides, the CDR3 is TGCAGTGCTAGTGCCCCAGCGGGAGGAGATACGCAGTATTTT.